This is a list of T cell receptor beta chains from one sample in a study of blood T cell repertoires in COVID-19. Libraries were prepared by immunoSEQ multiplex PCR; TCRdb keeps only in-frame clonotypes and omits some of them. The table has more than 150,000 clones, roughly 80% seen once; the top ten hold approximately 12%. Input material: peripheral blood. The source of these receptors is a woman of 80 years or more with COVID-19, enrolled during active disease. Each CDR3 is given with its conserved first and last residue. The D gene is left open where the match is weak. A row's size may be missing; if present it is once, few, many or a size class.

D gene	V gene	clone size	J gene	CDR3 protein	CDR3 DNA
NA	TRBV19	NA	TRBJ1-5	CASTIRGRGLNQPQHF	TGTGCCAGTACCATCCGGGGCAGGGGCCTAAATCAGCCCCAGCATTTT
TRBD1	TRBV3-1/TRBV3-2	NA	TRBJ2-7	CASSGGQGANEQYF	TGTGCCAGCAGCGGTGGACAGGGCGCCAACGAGCAGTACTTC
TRBD1	TRBV30	NA	TRBJ1-3	CAWRGQNFPGNTIYF	TGTGCCTGGAGGGGACAGAACTTTCCTGGAAACACCATATATTTT
NA	TRBV5-1	NA	TRBJ2-3	CASSLAFGDTQYF	TGCGCCAGCAGCTTGGCCTTTGGCGATACGCAGTATTTT
NA	TRBV7-8	NA	TRBJ2-3	CASSLGARPDTQYF	TGTGCCAGCAGCTTAGGGGCCCGGCCAGATACGCAGTATTTT
TRBD2	TRBV27	many	TRBJ2-7	CASSASGVKVEQYF	TGTGCCAGCAGTGCTAGCGGGGTAAAGGTCGAGCAGTACTTC
TRBD2	TRBV10-3	NA	TRBJ2-1	CAIGTSGSSDEQFF	TGTGCCATAGGGACTAGCGGGAGCTCGGATGAGCAGTTCTTC
NA	TRBV7-3	NA	TRBJ2-3	CASSPGATSTDTQYF	TGTGCCAGCAGCCCAGGGGCAACTAGCACAGATACGCAGTATTTT
TRBD1	TRBV7-9	NA	TRBJ2-1	CASSYRDRGFNEQFF	TGTGCCAGCAGCTACCGGGACAGGGGTTTCAATGAGCAGTTCTTC
NA	TRBV7-2	few	TRBJ1-3	CASSSGVLGNTIYF	TGTGCCAGCAGCTCGGGGGTGTTGGGAAACACCATATATTTT
TRBD2	TRBV7-2	NA	TRBJ2-3	CASSPGGGQLTDTQYF	TGTGCCAGCAGCCCTGGCGGGGGGCAATTGACAGATACGCAGTATTTT
NA	TRBV7-9	NA	TRBJ1-3	CASSYPGQRGNTIYF	TGTGCCAGCAGCTATCCCGGACAGCGGGGAAACACCATATATTTT
NA	TRBV2	NA	TRBJ1-1	CASALGPNTEAFF	TGTGCCAGCGCCCTTGGCCCGAACACTGAAGCTTTCTTT
NA	TRBV30	once	TRBJ2-2	CAYLTGELFF	TGTGCCTATCTCACCGGGGAGCTGTTTTTT
TRBD1	TRBV7-9	NA	TRBJ2-6	CASSFTGTGSSGANVLTF	TGTGCCAGCAGCTTTACCGGGACAGGGAGCTCTGGGGCCAACGTCCTGACTTTC
NA	TRBV29-1	NA	TRBJ1-4	CSASAGSNEKLFF	TGCAGCGCCTCCGCGGGGTCGAATGAAAAACTGTTTTTT
TRBD1	TRBV11-2	once	TRBJ2-5	CASSSGWDRVQETQYF	TGTGCCAGCAGCTCCGGGTGGGACAGGGTTCAAGAGACCCAGTACTTC
TRBD1	TRBV5-4	NA	TRBJ1-6	CASSLDRGNSPLHF	TGTGCCAGCAGCTTGGACAGGGGTAATTCACCCCTCCACTTT
TRBD1	TRBV12-3/TRBV12-4	few	TRBJ1-2	CASRPTGGYGYTF	TGTGCCAGCAGGCCGACAGGGGGCTATGGCTACACCTTC
NA	TRBV2	once	TRBJ1-2	CASSAEREYGYTF	TGTGCCAGCAGTGCTGAGCGCGAGTATGGCTACACCTTC
NA	TRBV19	once	TRBJ2-1	CASSFSGSSYNEQFF	TGTGCCAGTAGTTTTAGCGGTAGCTCCTACAATGAGCAGTTCTTC
NA	TRBV11-3	NA	TRBJ2-1	CASSLRAGNEQFF	TGTGCCAGCAGCTTAAGGGCGGGCAATGAGCAGTTCTTC
NA	TRBV7-9	NA	TRBJ2-7	CASSPTAPYEQYF	TGTGCCAGCAGCCCCACAGCCCCCTACGAGCAGTACTTC
NA	TRBV18	NA	TRBJ1-1	CASSPLLNTEAFF	TGTGCCAGCTCACCCCTACTGAACACTGAAGCTTTCTTT
NA	TRBV3-1/TRBV3-2	NA	TRBJ1-2	CASSHITGWSGYTF	TGTGCCAGCAGCCATATTACAGGGTGGAGTGGCTACACCTTC
TRBD1	TRBV28	NA	TRBJ2-7	CASSTRDRGAYEQYF	TGTGCCAGCAGCACCCGGGACAGGGGGGCCTACGAGCAGTACTTC
NA	TRBV5-1	NA	TRBJ1-1	CASSRGPNTEAFF	TGCGCCTCAAGCAGGGGCCCGAACACTGAAGCTTTCTTT
NA	TRBV4-1	NA	TRBJ2-2	CARSRGGGGTGELFF	TGCGCCCGCAGCCGAGGAGGGGGGGGCACCGGGGAGCTGTTTTTT
NA	TRBV27	NA	TRBJ2-1	CASSRPGAYNEQFF	TGTGCCAGCAGTAGGCCGGGGGCCTACAATGAGCAGTTCTTC
NA	TRBV7-2	NA	TRBJ2-5	CASSLGRTVSWETQYF	TGTGCCAGCAGCTTAGGAAGGACAGTGAGTTGGGAGACCCAGTACTTC
NA	TRBV19	once	TRBJ1-1	CASSRQRIMNTEAFF	TGTGCCAGTAGTAGACAAAGAATAATGAACACTGAAGCTTTCTTT
TRBD2	TRBV5-3	NA	TRBJ2-1	CARSLAFGTRRNEQFF	TGTGCCAGAAGCTTGGCCTTCGGGACTAGACGCAATGAGCAGTTCTTC
TRBD1	TRBV7-9	NA	TRBJ2-1	CATGTGEYNEQFF	TGTGCCACCGGGACAGGGGAATACAATGAGCAGTTCTTC
TRBD2	TRBV7-2	many	TRBJ2-7	CASSLAGGRYEQYF	TGTGCCAGCAGCTTGGCGGGCGGGAGGTACGAGCAGTACTTC
NA	TRBV7-8	NA	TRBJ2-3	CASSLEVDYAPTDTQYF	TGTGCCAGCAGCTTAGAGGTGGACTACGCCCCCACAGATACGCAGTATTTT
TRBD2	TRBV28	NA	TRBJ2-5	CASSRGKLAGGPWETQYF	TGTGCCAGCAGCCGGGGGAAACTAGCGGGAGGGCCATGGGAGACCCAGTACTTC
NA	TRBV20-1	NA	TRBJ2-2	CSASGLANTGELFF	TGCAGTGCTAGTGGCCTAGCGAACACCGGGGAGCTGTTTTTT
NA	TRBV15	NA	TRBJ2-5	CATSREVGRVDVTQYF	TGTGCCACCAGCAGAGAAGTGGGCAGGGTTGATGTGACCCAGTACTTC
NA	TRBV7-8	NA	TRBJ2-5	CASSLDGQETQYF	TGTGCCAGCAGCCTCGACGGGCAAGAGACCCAGTACTTC
TRBD1	TRBV11-3	NA	TRBJ2-1	CASSPETGVGYNEQFF	TGTGCCAGCAGCCCAGAGACAGGGGTGGGCTACAATGAGCAGTTCTTC
NA	TRBV27	NA	TRBJ1-3	CASRAGVRVPGNTIYF	TGTGCCAGCAGAGCCGGTGTCAGGGTGCCCGGAAACACCATATATTTT
NA	TRBV6-5	few	TRBJ1-5	CASSYRGIPNQPQHF	TGTGCCAGCAGTTACAGGGGGATACCTAATCAGCCCCAGCATTTT
NA	TRBV3-1/TRBV3-2	NA	TRBJ2-1	CASGRGAYNEQFF	TGTGCCAGCGGCAGGGGGGCCTACAATGAGCAGTTCTTC